Listed below are T cell receptor beta chains from one sample, sequenced in a study of T cell clonotyping in hematopoietic cell transplantation. TCRdb's copy holds only in-frame clones and misses some; the assay was immunoSEQ multiplex PCR. The data contain 65,000 to 80,000 clones, around 96% of them singletons. Sequencing used peripheral blood mononuclear cells, obtained before stem cell transplant. The receptors derive from a woman aged 45 to 65 with acute myeloid leukemia. Some clones in this sample may be carry-over from other donors' samples. The conserved cysteine and the conserved F or W are not part of the CDR3 here. Fields, in order: CDR3 length, J gene, V gene, CDR3 protein.

>12|TRBJ1-1|TRBV2
ASSGDRVGRQAF
>11|TRBJ2-1|TRBV6-1
ASSALAGVEQF
>12|TRBJ1-5|TRBV2
ATQRGLFDQPQH
>10|TRBJ1-3|TRBV29-1
SVTGDGNTIY
>15|TRBJ2-1|TRBV28
ASTPTLLASSYNEQF
>9|TRBJ1-3|TRBV28
ASSFLHTIY
>11|TRBJ2-2|TRBV6-4
ASSDDYTGELF
>12|TRBJ2-2|TRBV5-1
ASSTGSNTGELF
>13|TRBJ2-1|TRBV7-3
ASSQDRGVYNEQF
>10|TRBJ1-1|TRBV7-9
ASSSNGVEAF
>13|TRBJ1-5|TRBV10-3
AISESPTGYQPQH
>12|TRBJ2-1|TRBV14
ASSPSGAYNEQF
>14|TRBJ1-2|TRBV4-1
ASSQVRQANNYGYT
>14|TRBJ1-3|TRBV30
AWSAGGTGPGNTIY
>17|TRBJ2-5|TRBV28
ASSLRLTGARHAQETQY
>12|TRBJ2-7|TRBV19
ASRPGQDFYEQY
>13|TRBJ2-5|TRBV19
ASSVGGGYQETQY
>15|TRBJ2-3|TRBV30
AWSSGASGGAVDTQY
>10|TRBJ2-7|TRBV30
AWSGDRPHFD
>13|TRBJ2-7|TRBV30
AWSAQGPYGDEQY
>15|TRBJ2-5|TRBV19
ASTSRWASGSSETQY
>13|TRBJ2-5|TRBV30
AWSDGLAGRETQY
>12|TRBJ2-5|TRBV6-1
ASSETGVQETQY
>11|TRBJ1-2|TRBV6-5
ASRKGLGYGYT
>10|TRBJ1-1|TRBV30
AWRRGLTEAF
>13|TRBJ1-2|TRBV29-1
SVDKGVENPYGYT
>11|TRBJ1-3|TRBV7-2
ASSFGSGNTIY
>12|TRBJ2-6|TRBV28
ASRDRAGANVLT
>13|TRBJ2-5|TRBV28
ASSPRDRGAETQY
>10|TRBJ1-5|TRBV19
ASQGSNQPQH
>12|TRBJ2-3|TRBV11-2
ASSLLQGRDTQY
>12|TRBJ1-4|TRBV28
ASATYEGHEKLF
>9|TRBJ2-5|TRBV5-1
ASAEKETQY
>18|TRBJ2-3|TRBV4-2
ASSRRPGKSSGSGTDTQY
>11|TRBJ1-5|TRBV6-1
ASSRTGKQPQH
>10|TRBJ2-7|TRBV2
ASSDERLEQY
>14|TRBJ2-7|TRBV6-1
ASSEFTSVVSYEQY
>13|TRBJ2-5|TRBV5-8
ASSLAGDLGETQY
>12|TRBJ2-2|TRBV5-1
ASSLQGNTGELF
>12|TRBJ2-3|TRBV10-2
ASTSGRASDTQY
>11|TRBJ1-1|TRBV6-1
ASSELERTEAF
>13|TRBJ1-5|TRBV4-1
ASSAGQGGFQPQH
>13|TRBJ1-1|TRBV28
ASIPTTGSGTEAF
>11|TRBJ2-2|TRBV2
ASSSNTDGELF
>13|TRBJ2-1|TRBV4-2
ASTSGTGGNNEQF
>14|TRBJ1-2|TRBV28
ASSLSHQGRGYGYT
>11|TRBJ2-5|TRBV7-9
ASSLTGLETQY